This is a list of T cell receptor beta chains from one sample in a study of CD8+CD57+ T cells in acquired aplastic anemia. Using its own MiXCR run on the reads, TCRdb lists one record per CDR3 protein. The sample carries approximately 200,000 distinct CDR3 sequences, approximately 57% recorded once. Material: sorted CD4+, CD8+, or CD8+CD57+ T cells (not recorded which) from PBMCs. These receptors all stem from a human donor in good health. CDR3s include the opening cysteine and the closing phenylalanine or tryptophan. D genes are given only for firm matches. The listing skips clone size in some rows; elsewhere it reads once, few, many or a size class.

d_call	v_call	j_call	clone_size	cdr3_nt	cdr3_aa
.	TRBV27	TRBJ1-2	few	TGTGCCAGCAGTGCCAATCCATGGGGGGAGAATGGCTACACCTTC	CASSANPWGENGYTF
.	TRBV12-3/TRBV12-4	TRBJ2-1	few	TGTGCCAGCAGCCGTACAGGGTGGAGAGAGCAGTTCTTC	CASSRTGWREQFF
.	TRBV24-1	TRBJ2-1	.	TGTGCCACCAGCTCCGGGAGCGAACAGTTCTTC	CATSSGSEQFF
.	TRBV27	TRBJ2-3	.	TGTGCCAGCAACCTTCGTGGGGGAAACGCAGATACGCAGTATTTT	CASNLRGGNADTQYF
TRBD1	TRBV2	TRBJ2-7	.	TGTGCCAGCACTTTGCCAGGGGGCTCCTACGAGCAGTACTTC	CASTLPGGSYEQYF
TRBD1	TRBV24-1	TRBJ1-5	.	TGTGCCACCAGTGACAGAACAGGGGGCAATCAGCCCCAGCATTTT	CATSDRTGGNQPQHF
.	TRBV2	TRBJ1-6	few	TGTGCCAGTAGGACGGGGAGTAATTCACCCCTCCACTTT	CASRTGSNSPLHF
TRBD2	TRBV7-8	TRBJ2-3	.	TGTGCCAGCAGCCAGAGGACTAGCGGGGGCACAGATACGCAGTATTTT	CASSQRTSGGTDTQYF
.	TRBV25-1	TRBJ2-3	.	TGTGCCGGAGAGGGCTACCGTGGCACAGATACGCAGTATTTT	CAGEGYRGTDTQYF
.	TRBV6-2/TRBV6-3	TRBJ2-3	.	TGTGCCAGCAGTTACACGCGCACACGGGGCACAGATACGCAGTATTTT	CASSYTRTRGTDTQYF
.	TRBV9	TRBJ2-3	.	TGTGCCAGCAGTGAGCGCCCCATTCACGATACGCAGTATTTT	CASSERPIHDTQYF
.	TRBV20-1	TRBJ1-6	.	TGCAGTGCCAAAGGACGCGGTTCCCTCCACTTT	CSAKGRGSLHF
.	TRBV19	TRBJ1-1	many	TGTGCCAGTACCGCCCTGGGCGGGACTGAAGCTTTCTTT	CASTALGGTEAFF
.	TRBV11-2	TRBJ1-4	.	TGTGCCAGCAGCCCCGCCGGGGGGGACAATGAAAAACTGTTTTTT	CASSPAGGDNEKLFF
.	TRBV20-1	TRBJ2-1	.	TGCAGTGCTAGGCTTCGGGGCGGAGTCTACAATGAGCAGTTCTTC	CSARLRGGVYNEQFF
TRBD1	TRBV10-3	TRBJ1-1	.	TGTGCCATCAGTGAGGGGGACAGAGAAGCTTTCTTT	CAISEGDREAFF
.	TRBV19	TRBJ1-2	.	TGTGCCAGTAGCGTAGGGGCATTCTTCTATGGCTACACCTTC	CASSVGAFFYGYTF
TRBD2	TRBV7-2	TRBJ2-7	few	TGTGCCAGCAGTATGACTTCCGGGACTAGCGGGTCTTACGAGCAGTACTTC	CASSMTSGTSGSYEQYF
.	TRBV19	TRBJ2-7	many	TGTGCCAGTAGTATTGCAGGGGCCTCCTACGAGCAGTACTTC	CASSIAGASYEQYF
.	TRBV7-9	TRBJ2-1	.	TGTGCCAGCAGCTTATCAGTGGTGCAGGGTGAGTTCTTC	CASSLSVVQGEFF
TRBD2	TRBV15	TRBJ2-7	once	TGTGCCACCAGCAGAGAGGGGACTAGTTCTCACGAGCAGTACTTC	CATSREGTSSHEQYF
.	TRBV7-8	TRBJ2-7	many	TGTGCCAGCAGCCCAGCGGGTACAACAGGGCAGTACTTC	CASSPAGTTGQYF
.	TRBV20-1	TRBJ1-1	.	TGCAGTGCTAGTACGGGACCGGGCGGAGCTGAAGCTTTCTTT	CSASTGPGGAEAFF
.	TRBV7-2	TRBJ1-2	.	TGTGCCATCAGACAGAACTATGGCTACACCTTC	CAIRQNYGYTF
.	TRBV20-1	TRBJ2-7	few	TGCAGTGCTAGAGATAATGACCACATCTACGAGCAGTACTTC	CSARDNDHIYEQYF
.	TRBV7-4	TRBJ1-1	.	TGTGCCAGCAGCCCAGCGAGTCCGAGGACTGAAGCTTTCTTT	CASSPASPRTEAFF
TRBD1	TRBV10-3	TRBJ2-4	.	TGTGCCATCAGCAGTGGCAGGGGGCGATTGAACATTCAGTACTTC	CAISSGRGRLNIQYF
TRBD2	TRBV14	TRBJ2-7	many	TGTGCCAGCAGCGCGCTAGCGGGGGGCCCCGTGTACGAGCAGTACTTC	CASSALAGGPVYEQYF